Reported below is one T cell receptor (beta chain). Its specific antigen is unknown. Within one base of it there is no much larger clone, and no base qualities were kept. Collaborating institutions collected whole blood in K2EDTA tubes following their own protocols. For TCRbeta analysis, collaborators shipped samples in one of three forms: frozen whole blood, isolated PBMCs, or DNA extracted from either of those sample types. The germline V gene sets CDR1 to SGHRS and CDR2 to YFSETQ. Its CDR3 holds 15 amino acids, cysteine through phenylalanine. Only the CDR3 DNA is retained, 45 bases long and in frame from the first base. V and J are truncated by 2 bases and 3 bases respectively, leaving an intervening sequence of 15 bases. The data were taken from a study of blood T cell repertoires in COVID-19 (dated by TCRdb to 2018 to 2021). About the investigation overall: Samples covering the acute and convalescent phases of COVID-19 were provided by collaborators in the United States, Italy and Spain. The material from the prospective study consisted of cDNA or gDNA derived from T cells, B-cell-depleted T cells, or PBMCs. Subjects who had been exposed to COVID-19, were actively infected with it, or had recovered from it provided the deeply sampled blood TCRbeta repertoires that made up the dataset. The samples were drawn from the first 160 participants of the ongoing ImmuneRACE study and from more than 1,000 subjects provided by 6 global collaborators. Where available, HLA class I and class II types were obtained from metadata supplied by the sample provider rather than from assay-based typing. The repertoires were released in a freely available public database meant as a resource for research on the immune response to SARS-CoV-2. The sample metadata nearly always contained a de-identified subject ID, COVID-19 status, age in years and sex.

The immunoSEQ Assay, a bias-controlled multiplex PCR, was used to amplify TCRbeta CDR3 regions from genomic DNA. The original methods were these. The number of nucleated cells in each sample was estimated by amplification of reference gene primers within the assay. To quantify the absolute abundance of each unique TCRbeta CDR3 rearrangement, sequence reads were collapsed and filtered. For each sample, productive Simpson clonality was calculated by taking the square root of Simpson's diversity index across productive rearrangements. Here the immuneACCESS table is served through TCRdb, limited to in-frame sequences with V and J called. Missing clones are a known gap in these copies; in checked studies unresolved V genes cover under half, and the rest lacks a known reason. V, J and clone size were drawn from that table, and D and trimming were deduced from the DNA. For this sample the table gives around 300,000 clones, of which roughly 88% were detected only once. Of the sample, 9.5% to 12% falls within the top ten clones.

What the work shows at the level of the full study, not this receptor alone: Clinical and demographic metadata were provided uncurated, with the amount varying by source and participant.

Sequenced material: peripheral blood. The chain was built from TRBV5-1 and TRBJ2-7; a tentative D match to TRBD2 spans 7 bases. This clonotype was sampled from a woman aged 65 to 85 with acute or convalescent COVID-19. The CDR3 has the sequence CASSFSRGGGYEQYF. DNA sequence: TGCGCCAGCAGCTTTTCCAGGGGAGGGGGCTACGAGCAGTACTTC.